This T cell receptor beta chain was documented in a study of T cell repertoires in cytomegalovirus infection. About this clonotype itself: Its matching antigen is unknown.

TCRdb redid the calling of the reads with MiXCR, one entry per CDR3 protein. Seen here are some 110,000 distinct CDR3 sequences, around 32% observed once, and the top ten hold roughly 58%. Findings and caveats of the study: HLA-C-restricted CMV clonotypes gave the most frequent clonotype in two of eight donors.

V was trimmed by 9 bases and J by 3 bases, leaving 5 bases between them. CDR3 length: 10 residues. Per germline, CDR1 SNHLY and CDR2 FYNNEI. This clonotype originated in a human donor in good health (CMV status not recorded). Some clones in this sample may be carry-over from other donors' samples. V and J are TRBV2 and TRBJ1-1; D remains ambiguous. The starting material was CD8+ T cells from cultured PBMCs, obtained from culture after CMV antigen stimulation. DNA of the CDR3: TGTGCCAGTATGTACACTGAAGCTTTCTTT. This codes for CASMYTEAFF.